These 9 T cell receptor beta chains share one sample of origin, sequenced in a study of low-dose radiotherapy and immunotherapy resistance in tumors. Indicated time point: before trial treatment. Both a constant-region primer and a V-primer adapter served to amplify TCRs across roughly 20 PCR cycles. Via MiXCR, TCRdb re-called the reads, giving one row per CDR3 protein. Of fewer than 60,000 distinct CDR3 sequences listed, about an eighth are singletons. The sequencing used PBMCs, collected before treatment. The receptors shown here come from a female donor with ovarian cancer.

This clonotype was found many times. The V call is TRBV7-9, the J call TRBJ2-1, with 9 bases lining up with TRBD2. The CDR3 totals 21 residues. The V gene's germline CDR1 is SEHNR and CDR2 FQNEAQ (reference sequence). Losses at the gene ends were 5 bases for V and 0 bases for J; bases not matched to a gene: 20. DNA for the CDR3: TGTGCCAGCAGCACCCCAGGCCGGCTAGCGGGGACCTCTTTCTCCTACAATGAGCAGTTCTTC. Its translation is CASSTPGRLAGTSFSYNEQFF.

This chain links TRBV12-3 or TRBV12-4 with TRBJ2-7; D is possibly TRBD1 (5 bases). The CDR3 has 14 residues. Trimming left V 3 bases short and J 3 bases short, with 12 bases between. The CDR3 loop is CASSFEQGSYEQYF. CDR3 nucleotides: TGTGCCAGCAGTTTTGAGCAGGGAAGCTACGAGCAGTACTTC.

In its sample, this clonotype was seen many times. V and J are TRBV4-2 and TRBJ2-1; D perhaps matches TRBD2 (7 bases). The V gene lost 4 bases and the J gene lost 2 bases, with 15 bases spanning the gap. CDR3 length: 16 residues. Germline-derived CDR1 and CDR2 are LGHNA and YNFKEQ. This CDR3 is CASSPDGGLAYNEQFF. DNA of the CDR3: TGTGCCAGCAGCCCCGACGGGGGGCTCGCCTACAATGAGCAGTTCTTC.

In this sample, this clonotype turned up many times. V gene TRBV5-1 combines with J gene TRBJ2-7; tentatively, D is TRBD1 or TRBD2 (6 bases each). The CDR3 loop spans 18 amino acids. Germline loops: CDR1 SGHRS, CDR2 YFSETQ. Trimming cost V 3 bases and J 0 bases, with 22 bases left between them. The chain's CDR3 is CASSSTSPGARSSYEQYF. CDR3 DNA sequence: TGCGCCAGCAGCTCCACCTCGCCGGGGGCCCGGAGCTCCTACGAGCAGTACTTC. Full variable domain (missing parts from reference TRBV5-1 and TRBJ2-7): KAGVTQTPRYLIKTRGQQVTLSCSPISGHRSVSWYQQTPGQGLQFLFEYFSETQRNKGNFPGRFSGRQFSNSRSEMNVSTLELGDSALYLCASSSTSPGARSSYEQYFGPGTRLTVT.

This clonotype was counted many times. The chain recombines TRBV29-1 with TRBJ2-7; D may be TRBD1 (9 bases). V lost 0 bases and J lost 4, with 19 bases in between. Germline assignment: CDR1 SQVTM and CDR2 ANQGSEA. The CDR3 totals 16 residues. CDR3 residues: CSVEEFTGGGRYEQYF. The DNA for the CDR3 is TGCAGCGTTGAAGAATTCACAGGGGGCGGGAGGTACGAGCAGTACTTC.

At least ten counts were recorded for this clonotype. V and J are TRBV4-1 and TRBJ1-6; TRBD1 aligns across 8 bases. V gave up 2 bases and J gave up 9 bases; unmatched junction bases: 9. The CDR3 loop spans 16 amino acids. Germline CDR1 and CDR2: MGHRA and YSYEKL. CDR3 region: CASSQPDRAGGSPLHF. Written as DNA, the CDR3 is TGCGCCAGCAGCCAACCGGACAGGGCAGGTGGTTCACCCCTCCACTTT.

This clonotype was seen repeatedly, ten times or more. V usage is TRBV20-1 and J usage is TRBJ2-5; 7 bases line up with TRBD2. J was trimmed by 2 bases and V by 6 bases; bases with no gene match: 6. The CDR3 covers 13 residues. CDR1 is DFQATT, CDR2 SNEGSKA, per germline (reference sequence). For the CDR3, the DNA is TGCAGTGCAGTTCGAGCGGGACAAGAGACCCAGTACTTC. It codes for CSAVRAGQETQYF.

This clonotype was recorded only once. This chain joins TRBV28 and TRBJ2-1; no clear D. Deletions cut 5 bases from V and 5 bases from J, with 10 bases between. CDR1 is MDHEN, CDR2 SYDVKM, per germline. The CDR3 has 13 residues. The CDR3 DNA sequence: TGTGCCAGCAGTCGTACTGCTAACAATGAGCAGTTCTTC. Translation gives CASSRTANNEQFF.

This clonotype has a count of ten or more. The rearrangement links TRBV3-1 to TRBJ1-5, with no clear D. Between the trimmed V and J ends, which lost 1 base and 12 bases, there was a span of 7 bases. The V gene's germline CDR1 is LGHDT and CDR2 YNNKEL (reference sequence). The CDR3 runs 11 residues. The CDR3, as DNA: TGTGCCAGCAGCCAAGGGACTTTCCAGCATTTT. Its protein is CASSQGTFQHF.